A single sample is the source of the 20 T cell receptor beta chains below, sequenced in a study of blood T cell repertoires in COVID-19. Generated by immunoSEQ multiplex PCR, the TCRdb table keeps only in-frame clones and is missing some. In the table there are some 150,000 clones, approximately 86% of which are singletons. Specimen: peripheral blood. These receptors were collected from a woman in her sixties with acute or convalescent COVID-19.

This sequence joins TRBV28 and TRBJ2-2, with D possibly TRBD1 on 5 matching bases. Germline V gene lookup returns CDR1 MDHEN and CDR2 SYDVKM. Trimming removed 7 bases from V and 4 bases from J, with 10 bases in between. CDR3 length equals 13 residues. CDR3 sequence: CASIRGATGELFF. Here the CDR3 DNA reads TGTGCCAGCATTAGGGGTGCCACCGGGGAGCTGTTTTTT. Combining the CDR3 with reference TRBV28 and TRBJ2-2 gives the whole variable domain DVKVTQSSRYLVKRTGEKVFLECVQDMDHENMFWYRQDPGLGLRLIYFSYDVKMKEKGDIPEGYSVSREKKERFSLILESASTNQTSMYLCASIRGATGELFFGEGSRLTVL.

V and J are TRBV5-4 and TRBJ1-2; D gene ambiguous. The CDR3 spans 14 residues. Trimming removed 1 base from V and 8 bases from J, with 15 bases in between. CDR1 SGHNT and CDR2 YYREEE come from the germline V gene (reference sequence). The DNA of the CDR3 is TGTGCCAGCAGCTTGCCCGGGATGCTTGGCGGCTACACCTTC. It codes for CASSLPGMLGGYTF. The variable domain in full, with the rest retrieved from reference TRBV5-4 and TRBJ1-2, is ETGVTQSPTHLIKTRGQQVTLRCSSQSGHNTVSWYQQALGQGPQFIFQYYREEENGRGNFPPRFSGLQFPNYSSELNVNALELDDSALYLCASSLPGMLGGYTFGSGTRLTVV.

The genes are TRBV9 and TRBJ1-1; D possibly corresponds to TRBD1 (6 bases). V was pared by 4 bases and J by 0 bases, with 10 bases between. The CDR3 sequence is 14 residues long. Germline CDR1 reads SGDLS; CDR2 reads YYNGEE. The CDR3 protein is CASSKGHMNTEAFF. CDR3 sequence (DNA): TGTGCCAGCAGCAAGGGACACATGAACACTGAAGCTTTCTTT. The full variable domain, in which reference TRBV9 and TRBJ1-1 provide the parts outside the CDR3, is DSGVTQTPKHLITATGQRVTLRCSPRSGDLSVYWYQQSLDQGLQFLIQYYNGEERAKGNILERFSAQQFPDLHSELNLSSLELGDSALYFCASSKGHMNTEAFFGQGTRLTVV.

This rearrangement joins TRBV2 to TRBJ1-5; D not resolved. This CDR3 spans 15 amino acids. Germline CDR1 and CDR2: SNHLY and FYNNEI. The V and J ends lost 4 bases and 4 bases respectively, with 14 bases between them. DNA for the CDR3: TGTGCCAGCAGTGTTGACTTATCTGTGAATCAGCCCCAGCATTTT. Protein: CASSVDLSVNQPQHF.

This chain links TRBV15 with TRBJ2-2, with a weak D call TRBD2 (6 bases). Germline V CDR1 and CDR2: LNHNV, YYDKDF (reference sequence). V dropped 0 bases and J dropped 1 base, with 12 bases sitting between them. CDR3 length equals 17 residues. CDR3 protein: CATSRDEIAVNTGELFF. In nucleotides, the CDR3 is TGTGCCACCAGCAGAGATGAGATAGCGGTGAACACCGGGGAGCTGTTTTTT. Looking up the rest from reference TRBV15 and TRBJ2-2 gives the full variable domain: DAMVIQNPRYQVTQFGKPVTLSCSQTLNHNVMYWYQQKSSQAPKLLFHYYDKDFNNEADTPDNFQSRRPNTSFCFLDIRSPGLGDTAMYLCATSRDEIAVNTGELFFGEGSRLTVL.

This CDR3 reads CASSLRAVVSGNTIYF. As DNA, the CDR3 is TGTGCCAGCAGCCTCAGGGCAGTAGTGTCTGGAAACACCATATATTTT. V and J are TRBV14 and TRBJ1-3; D is perhaps TRBD1 (5 bases). The CDR3 runs to 16 residues. Per germline, CDR1 SGHDN and CDR2 FVKESK. V lost 4 bases and J 1 base, leaving 14 bases between the germline ends.

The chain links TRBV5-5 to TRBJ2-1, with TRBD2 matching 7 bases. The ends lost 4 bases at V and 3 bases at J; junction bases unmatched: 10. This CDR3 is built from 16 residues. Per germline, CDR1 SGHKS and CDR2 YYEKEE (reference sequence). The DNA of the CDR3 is TGTGCCAGCAGCCATGGTGTCGGACTAGGCTACAATGAGCAGTTCTTC. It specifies CASSHGVGLGYNEQFF.

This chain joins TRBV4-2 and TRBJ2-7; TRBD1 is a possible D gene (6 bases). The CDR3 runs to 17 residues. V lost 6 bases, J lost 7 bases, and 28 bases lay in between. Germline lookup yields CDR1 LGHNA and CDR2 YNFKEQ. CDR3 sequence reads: CASSPEGAGAYPGEQYF. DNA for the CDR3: TGTGCCAGCAGTCCGGAAGGTGCAGGGGCCTACCCTGGGGAGCAGTACTTC.

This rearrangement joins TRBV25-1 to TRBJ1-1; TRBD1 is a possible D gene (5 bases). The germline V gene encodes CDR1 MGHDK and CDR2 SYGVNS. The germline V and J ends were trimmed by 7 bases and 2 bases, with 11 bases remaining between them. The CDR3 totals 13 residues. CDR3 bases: TGTGCCAGCAAGTGGGGCGGTAACACTGAAGCTTTCTTT. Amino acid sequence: CASKWGGNTEAFF.

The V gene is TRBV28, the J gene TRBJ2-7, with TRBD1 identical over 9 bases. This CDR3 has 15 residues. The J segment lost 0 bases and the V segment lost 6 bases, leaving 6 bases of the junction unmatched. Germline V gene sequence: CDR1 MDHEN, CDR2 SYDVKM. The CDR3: CASRTTGGPSYEQYF. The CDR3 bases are TGTGCCAGCAGAACTACAGGGGGCCCCTCCTACGAGCAGTACTTC.

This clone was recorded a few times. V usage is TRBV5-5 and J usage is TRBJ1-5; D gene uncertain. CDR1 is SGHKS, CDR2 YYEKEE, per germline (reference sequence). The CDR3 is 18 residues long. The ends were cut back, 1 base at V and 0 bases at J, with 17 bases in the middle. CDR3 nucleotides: TGTGCCAGCAGCTTGCGCGACACCCAATGGAATAGCAATCAGCCCCAGCATTTT. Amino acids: CASSLRDTQWNSNQPQHF.

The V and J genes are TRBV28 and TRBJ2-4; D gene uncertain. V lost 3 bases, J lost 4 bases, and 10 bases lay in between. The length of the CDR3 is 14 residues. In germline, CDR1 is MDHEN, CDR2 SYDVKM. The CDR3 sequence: CASSFLLLKNIQYF. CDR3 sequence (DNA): TGTGCCAGCAGTTTTCTTCTTTTAAAAAACATTCAGTACTTC.

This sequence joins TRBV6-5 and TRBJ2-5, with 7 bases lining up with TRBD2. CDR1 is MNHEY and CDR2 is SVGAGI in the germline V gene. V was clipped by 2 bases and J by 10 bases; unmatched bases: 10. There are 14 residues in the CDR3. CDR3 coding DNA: TGTGCCAGCAGTTACAGACGGGAGGAAGGGGACCAGTACTTC. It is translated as CASSYRREEGDQYF.

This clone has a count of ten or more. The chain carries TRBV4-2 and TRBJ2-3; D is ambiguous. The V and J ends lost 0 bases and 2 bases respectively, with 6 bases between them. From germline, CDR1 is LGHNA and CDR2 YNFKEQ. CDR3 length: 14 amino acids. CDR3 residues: CASSQDEPTDTQYF. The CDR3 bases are TGTGCCAGCAGCCAAGACGAGCCCACAGATACGCAGTATTTT.

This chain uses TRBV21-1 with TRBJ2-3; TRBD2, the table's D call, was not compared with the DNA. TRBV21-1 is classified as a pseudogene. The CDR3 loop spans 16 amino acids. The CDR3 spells CASSKEVAGRLDTQYF. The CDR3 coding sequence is TGTGCCAGCAGCAAAGAGGTAGCGGGGCGTTTAGATACGCAGTATTTT.

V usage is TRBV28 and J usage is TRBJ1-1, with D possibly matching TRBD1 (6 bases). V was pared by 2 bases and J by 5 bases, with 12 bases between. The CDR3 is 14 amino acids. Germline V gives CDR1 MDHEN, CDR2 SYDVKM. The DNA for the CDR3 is TGTGCCAGCAGTTTAACAGGGCCGTGGACTGAAGCTTTCTTT. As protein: CASSLTGPWTEAFF.

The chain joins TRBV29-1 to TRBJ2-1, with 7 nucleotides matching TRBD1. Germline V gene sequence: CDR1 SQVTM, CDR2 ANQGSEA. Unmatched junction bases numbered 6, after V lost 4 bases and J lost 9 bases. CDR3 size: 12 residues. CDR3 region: CSVGQGTGEQFF. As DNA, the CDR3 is TGCAGCGTTGGACAGGGTACAGGTGAGCAGTTCTTC.

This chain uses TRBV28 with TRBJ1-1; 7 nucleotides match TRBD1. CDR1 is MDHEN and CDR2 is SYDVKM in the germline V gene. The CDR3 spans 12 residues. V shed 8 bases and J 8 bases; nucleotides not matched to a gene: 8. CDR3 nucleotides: TGTGCCAGCGGCAGACAGGGCTTAGAAGCTTTCTTT. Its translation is CASGRQGLEAFF. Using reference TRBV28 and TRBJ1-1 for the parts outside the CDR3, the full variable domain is DVKVTQSSRYLVKRTGEKVFLECVQDMDHENMFWYRQDPGLGLRLIYFSYDVKMKEKGDIPEGYSVSREKKERFSLILESASTNQTSMYLCASGRQGLEAFFGQGTRLTVV.

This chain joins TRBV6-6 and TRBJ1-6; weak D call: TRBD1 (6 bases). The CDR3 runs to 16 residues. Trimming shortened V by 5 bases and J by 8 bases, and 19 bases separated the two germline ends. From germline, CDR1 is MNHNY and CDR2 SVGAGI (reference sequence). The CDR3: CASSREGGREDSPLHF. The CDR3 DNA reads TGTGCCAGCAGTCGAGAGGGGGGGCGCGAGGATTCACCCCTCCACTTT.

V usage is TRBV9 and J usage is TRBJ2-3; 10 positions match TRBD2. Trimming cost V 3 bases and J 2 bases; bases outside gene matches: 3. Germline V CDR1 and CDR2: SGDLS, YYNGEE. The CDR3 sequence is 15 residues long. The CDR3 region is CASSAGTSVTDTQYF. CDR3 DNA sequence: TGTGCCAGCAGCGCAGGGACTAGCGTCACAGATACGCAGTATTTT.